This is a list of T cell receptor beta chains from one sample in a study of blood T cells in healthy people across ages. TCRdb reprocessed the 5' RACE reads with MiXCR, giving one entry per CDR3 protein. The sample lists around 1,500,000 distinct CDR3 sequences, approximately 38% occurring once. Source material: blood. The receptors derive from a woman between 18 and 29 years old in good health. Both conserved end residues are part of each CDR3. A D gene is named only where the DNA matches it firmly. Rows may omit the clone size; those that give it use once, few, many or a size class.

>-|TRBV5-1|-|TRBJ2-1
CASSRRGTDNEQFF
TGCGCCAGCAGCCGAAGAGGGACCGACAATGAGCAGTTCTTC
>-|TRBV10-3|-|TRBJ2-1
CAISEPGGVYNEQFF
TGTGCCATCAGTGAACCAGGGGGGGTCTACAATGAGCAGTTCTTC
>TRBD2|TRBV5-1|few|TRBJ2-5
CASSLFGGYQETQYF
TGCGCCAGCAGCTTGTTCGGGGGGTACCAAGAGACCCAGTACTTC
>-|TRBV20-1|few|TRBJ2-7
CSASSGTSSYNEQYF
TGCAGTGCTAGTTCGGGGACGAGCTCCTACAATGAGCAGTACTTC
>-|TRBV12-3/TRBV12-4|few|TRBJ2-1
CASSFGRVHEQFF
TGTGCCAGCAGTTTTGGTCGAGTCCATGAGCAGTTCTTC
>-|TRBV5-5|-|TRBJ2-1
CASSFDNAYNEQFF
TGTGCCAGCAGCTTCGACAACGCCTACAATGAGCAGTTCTTC
>-|TRBV30|-|TRBJ2-4
CAWSVNTKNIQYF
TGTGCCTGGAGTGTAAACACAAAAAACATTCAGTACTTC
>-|TRBV5-1|once|TRBJ2-5
CASSSNQYSYDEQYF
TGCGCCAGCAGCTCCAATCAATACTCCTACGATGAGCAGTACTTC
>-|TRBV28|-|TRBJ2-1
CASSSLGRDWSYNEQFF
TGTGCCAGCAGTTCCCTCGGTCGAGATTGGTCCTACAATGAGCAGTTCTTC
>-|TRBV27|-|TRBJ2-7
CASSYGDAYEQYF
TGTGCCAGCAGTTACGGGGACGCCTACGAGCAGTACTTC
>-|TRBV6-1|few|TRBJ2-7
CASRQGLILDEQYF
TGTGCCAGCAGACAAGGACTAATCTTGGACGAGCAGTACTTC
>-|TRBV10-3|few|TRBJ2-3
CAISESKGSSTDTQYF
TGTGCCATCAGTGAGTCGAAAGGTTCTAGCACAGATACGCAGTATTTT
>TRBD1|TRBV20-1|-|TRBJ2-3
CSATNPRDRATDTQYF
TGCAGTGCTACAAACCCCCGGGACAGGGCCACAGATACGCAGTATTTT
>TRBD1|TRBV27|-|TRBJ2-5
CASRPTRDRGSETQYF
TGTGCCAGCAGACCGACCCGGGACAGGGGATCAGAGACCCAGTACTTC
>-|TRBV6-2/TRBV6-3|few|TRBJ1-5
CASSYGPLTNQPQHF
TGTGCCAGCAGTTACGGCCCACTTACCAATCAGCCCCAGCATTTT
>TRBD2|TRBV6-5|few|TRBJ2-7
CATRNAGGHEQYF
TGTGCCACCCGGAACGCGGGGGGCCATGAGCAGTACTTC
>TRBD2|TRBV7-9|-|TRBJ2-7
CASSPQEREIEQYF
TGTGCCAGCAGCCCTCAAGAGCGGGAGATCGAGCAGTACTTC
>TRBD1|TRBV18|-|TRBJ1-2
CASSSGTDFYGYTF
TGTGCCAGCTCATCCGGGACAGATTTCTATGGCTACACCTTC
>-|TRBV28|-|TRBJ1-2
CASSFGRGDYGYTF
TGTGCCAGCAGTTTCGGACGTGGGGACTATGGCTACACCTTC
>TRBD1|TRBV20-1|few|TRBJ1-2
CSARGQGDRGYTF
TGCAGTGCTAGGGGCCAGGGGGATAGGGGCTACACCTTC
>TRBD1|TRBV6-6|few|TRBJ2-7
CASRQGQGGSYEQYF
TGTGCCAGCAGACAGGGACAGGGCGGATCCTACGAGCAGTACTTC
>TRBD2|TRBV4-2|-|TRBJ2-1
CASSHGGGPGLVSIDEQFF
TGTGCCAGCAGCCATGGGGGAGGCCCGGGACTAGTAAGTATCGATGAGCAGTTCTTC
>TRBD2|TRBV3-1|once|TRBJ2-5
CASSQETRGGKYF
TGTGCCAGCAGCCAAGAGACCCGGGGGGGTAAGTACTTC